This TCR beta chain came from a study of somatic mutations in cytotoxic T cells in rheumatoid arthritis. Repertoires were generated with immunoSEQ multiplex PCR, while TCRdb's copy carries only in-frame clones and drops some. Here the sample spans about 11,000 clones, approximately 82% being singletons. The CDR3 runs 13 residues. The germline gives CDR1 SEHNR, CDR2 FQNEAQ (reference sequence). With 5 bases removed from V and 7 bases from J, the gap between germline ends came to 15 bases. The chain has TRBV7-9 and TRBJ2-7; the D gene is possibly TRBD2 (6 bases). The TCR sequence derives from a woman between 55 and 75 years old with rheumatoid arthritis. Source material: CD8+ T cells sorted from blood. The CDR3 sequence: CASSLAGPEEQYF. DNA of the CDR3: TGTGCCAGCAGCCTCGCGGGGCCGGAAGAGCAGTACTTC.